The present T cell receptor (beta chain) was sequenced within a study of blood T cell repertoires in COVID-19. At the level of the study: Samples of COVID-19 (acute and convalescent) were obtained from the United States, Italy and Spain. Sources were T cells, B-cell-depleted T cells, or PBMCs; the material itself was cDNA or gDNA.

Original methodology: Reference gene primer amplification gave estimated nucleated cell counts. The method was immunoSEQ multiplex PCR; TCRdb's version includes in-frame clones alone and lacks a portion of them. V and J calls and clone size are copied from that table; D and trimming were computed from the DNA. This table has 360,000 or so clones, nearly 90% appearing once. V was clipped by 7 bases and J by 2 bases, with 11 bases between them. CDR3 length equals 13 residues. The sequencing input was peripheral blood. The TCR was taken from a man between 18 and 29 years old with active or convalescent COVID-19. V usage is TRBV12-3 or TRBV12-4 and J usage is TRBJ2-5; tentatively, D is TRBD1 (5 bases). CDR3 DNA sequence: TGTGCCAGCACCCAGGACATTCAAGAGACCCAGTACTTC. Translating gives CASTQDIQETQYF.